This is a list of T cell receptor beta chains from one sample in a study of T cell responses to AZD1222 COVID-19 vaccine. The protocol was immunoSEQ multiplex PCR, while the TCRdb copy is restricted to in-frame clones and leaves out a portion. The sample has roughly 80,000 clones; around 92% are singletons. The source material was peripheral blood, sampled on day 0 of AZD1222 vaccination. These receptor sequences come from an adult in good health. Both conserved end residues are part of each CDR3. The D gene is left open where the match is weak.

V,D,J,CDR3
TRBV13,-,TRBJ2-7,CASSLEGEQYF
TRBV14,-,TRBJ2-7,CASSLGSLYEQYF
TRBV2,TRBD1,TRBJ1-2,CASSEREGGERGYTF
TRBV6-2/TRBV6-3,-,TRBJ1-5,CASSYSKFQPQHF
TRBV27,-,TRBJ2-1,CASSNNPGYNEQFF
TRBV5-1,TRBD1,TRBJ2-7,CASETGTGSPEQYF
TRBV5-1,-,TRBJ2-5,CASSLDDHKTQYF
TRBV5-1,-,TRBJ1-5,CASSLGYGDNQPQHF
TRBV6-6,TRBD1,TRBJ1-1,CASTLTGMNTEAFF
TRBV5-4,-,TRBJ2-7,CASSLTPTSSYEQYF
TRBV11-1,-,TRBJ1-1,CASSSHMNTEAFF
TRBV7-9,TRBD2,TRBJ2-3,CASSSGLAGGSTDTQYF
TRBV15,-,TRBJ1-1,CATSRDPGDHDTEAFF
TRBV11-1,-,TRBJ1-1,CASSLGEGNTEAFF
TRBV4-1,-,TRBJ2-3,CASSQGDREGDTQYF
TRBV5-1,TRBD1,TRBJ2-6,CASSLGTGAGANVLTF
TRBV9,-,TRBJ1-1,CASSVSGEGTEAFF
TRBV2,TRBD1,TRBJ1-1,CASRGRGLRTEAFF
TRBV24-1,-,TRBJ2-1,CATSDLSEREQFF
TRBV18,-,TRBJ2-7,CASSPTRSYYEQYF
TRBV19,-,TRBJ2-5,CASSPRTGWVPETQYF
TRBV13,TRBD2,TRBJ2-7,CASRKPGTSGNEQYF
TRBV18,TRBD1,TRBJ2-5,CASSQGQGPGETQYF
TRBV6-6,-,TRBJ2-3,CASTPGHSDTQYF
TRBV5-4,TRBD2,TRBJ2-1,CASSTLKAGGPGEQFF
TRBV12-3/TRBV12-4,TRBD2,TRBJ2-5,CASGTSGQETQYF
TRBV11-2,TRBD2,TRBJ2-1,CASSLAGGPSWQFF
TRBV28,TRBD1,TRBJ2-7,CASSSPGTGGSEQYF
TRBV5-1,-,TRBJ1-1,CASSLDALNTEAFF
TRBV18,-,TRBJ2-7,CASSHRGPGVSYEQYF
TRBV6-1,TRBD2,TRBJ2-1,CASSERTSGNNEQFF
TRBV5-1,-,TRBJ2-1,CASSLAGSDNEQFF
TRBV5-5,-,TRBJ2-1,CASSFNEQFF
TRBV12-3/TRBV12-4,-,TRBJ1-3,CASTLPGNTIYF
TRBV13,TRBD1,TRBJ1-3,CASSLVLGQGTGNTIYF
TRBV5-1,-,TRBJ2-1,CASSTPGGRPSYNEQFF
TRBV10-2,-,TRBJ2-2,CASRDYGTGELFF
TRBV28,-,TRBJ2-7,CASSVTSVVYEQYF
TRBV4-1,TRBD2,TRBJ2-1,CASSQTGLVVVNEQFF
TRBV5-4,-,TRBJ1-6,CASSLGGRGINSPLHF
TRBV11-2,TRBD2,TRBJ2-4,CASSMTGTSGLAKNIQYF
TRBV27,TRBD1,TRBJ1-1,CASSLGQGQGARILNTEAFF
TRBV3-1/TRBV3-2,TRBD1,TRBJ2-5,CASSQPDRGSVETQYF
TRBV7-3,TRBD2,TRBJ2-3,CASPTGTSLTDTQYF
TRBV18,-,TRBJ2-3,CASSPQSTDTQYF
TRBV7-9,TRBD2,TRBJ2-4,CASSPGGGDEYF
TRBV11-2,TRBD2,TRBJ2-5,CASSLGIGRGGRETQYF
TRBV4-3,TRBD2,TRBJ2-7,CASSQRTSGILEQYF
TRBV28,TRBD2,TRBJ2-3,CASTPGGADTQYF
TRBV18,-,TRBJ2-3,CASSSDSPTDTQYF
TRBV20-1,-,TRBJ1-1,CSASPGSYTEAFF
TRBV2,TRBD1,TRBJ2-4,CASSVRDRGENIQYF
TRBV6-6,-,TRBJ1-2,CASSYSSGNLYGYTF
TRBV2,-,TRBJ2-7,CASSGWENYEQYF
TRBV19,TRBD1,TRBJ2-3,CASSRDRVHTDTQYF
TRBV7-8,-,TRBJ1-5,CASSLQNSNQPQHF
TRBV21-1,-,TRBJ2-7,CASSNRDRGTYEQYF
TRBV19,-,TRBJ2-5,CASRRQLKETQYF
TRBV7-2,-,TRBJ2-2,CASSLVVSGELFF